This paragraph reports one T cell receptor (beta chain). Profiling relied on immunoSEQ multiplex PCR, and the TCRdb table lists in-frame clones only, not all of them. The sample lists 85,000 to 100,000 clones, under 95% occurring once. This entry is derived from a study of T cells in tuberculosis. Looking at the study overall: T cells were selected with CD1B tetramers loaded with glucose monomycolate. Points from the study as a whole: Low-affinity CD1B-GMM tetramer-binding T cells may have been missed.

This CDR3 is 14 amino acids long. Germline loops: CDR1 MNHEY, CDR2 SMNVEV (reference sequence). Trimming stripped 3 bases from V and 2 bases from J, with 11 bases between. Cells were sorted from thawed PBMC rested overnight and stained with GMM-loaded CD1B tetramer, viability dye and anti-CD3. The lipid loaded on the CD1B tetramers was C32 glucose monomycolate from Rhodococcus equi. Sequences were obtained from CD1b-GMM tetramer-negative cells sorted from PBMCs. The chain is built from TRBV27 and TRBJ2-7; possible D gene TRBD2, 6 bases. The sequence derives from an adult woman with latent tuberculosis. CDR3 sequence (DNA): TGTGCCAGCAGTTTGGGAGGTGACCCCTACGAGCAGTACTTC. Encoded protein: CASSLGGDPYEQYF.